Listed here is a single TCR beta chain. Its matching antigen is unknown. This sample is part of a study of cytomegalovirus exposure and HLA in healthy donors. About the research overall: The 550 to 800 first-cohort repertoires and the 120 or so validation repertoires shared the same platform, a later analysis reported.

Study-level points and caveats: Diagnosis of cytomegalovirus status made by the classifier reportedly showed high specificity and sensitivity. Most TCRs appeared rarely, but some public TCRs recurred in many donors.

V was pared by 6 bases and J by 2 bases, with 8 bases between. The CDR3 sequence is 14 residues long. Germline lookup yields CDR1 MNHNS and CDR2 SASEGT. Measured with immunoSEQ multiplex PCR; TCRdb has only the in-frame clones, and not every one. The sample yields around 70,000 clones, around 94% seen once. Sequenced material: PBMCs. The J gene is TRBJ2-6, the V gene TRBV6-1; D is unclear. The TCR sequence derives from a young woman in good health and CMV-seronegative. The CDR3 DNA is TGTGCCAGCAGCCGCGTTCCTGGGGCCAACGTCCTGACTTTC. It encodes CASSRVPGANVLTF.